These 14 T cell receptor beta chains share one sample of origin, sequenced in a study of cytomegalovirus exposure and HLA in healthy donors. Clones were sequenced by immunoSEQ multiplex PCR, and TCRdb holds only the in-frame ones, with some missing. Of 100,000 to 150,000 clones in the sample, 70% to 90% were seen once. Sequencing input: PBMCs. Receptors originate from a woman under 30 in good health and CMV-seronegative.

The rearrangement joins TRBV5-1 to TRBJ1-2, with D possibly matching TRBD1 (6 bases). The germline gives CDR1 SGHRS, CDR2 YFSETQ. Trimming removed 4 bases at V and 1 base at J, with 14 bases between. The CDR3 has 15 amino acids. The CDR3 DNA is TGCGCCAGCAGCCCGGGACACCTCATTAACTATGGCTACACCTTC. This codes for CASSPGHLINYGYTF.

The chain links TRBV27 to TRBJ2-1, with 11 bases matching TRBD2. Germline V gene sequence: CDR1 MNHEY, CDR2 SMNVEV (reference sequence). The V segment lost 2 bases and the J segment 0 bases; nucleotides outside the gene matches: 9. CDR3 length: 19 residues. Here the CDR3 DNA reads TGTGCCAGCAGTTTACGGGCTAGCGGGAGGACCTTCTCCTACAATGAGCAGTTCTTC. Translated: CASSLRASGRTFSYNEQFF.

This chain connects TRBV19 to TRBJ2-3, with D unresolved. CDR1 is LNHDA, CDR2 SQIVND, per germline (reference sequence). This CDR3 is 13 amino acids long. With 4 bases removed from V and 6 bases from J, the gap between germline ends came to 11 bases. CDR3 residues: CASSSPSRDTQYF. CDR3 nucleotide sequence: TGTGCCAGTAGTAGCCCATCGCGGGATACGCAGTATTTT.

The CDR3 reads CASSWTSGSHEQFF. The CDR3, as DNA: TGTGCCAGCAGCTGGACTAGCGGGAGTCATGAGCAGTTCTTC. The rearrangement links TRBV7-8 to TRBJ2-1; TRBD2 matches 13 bases. This CDR3 is 14 amino acids long. The V and J ends lost 4 bases and 8 bases, in that order; junction bases with no gene match: 2. From germline, CDR1 is SGHVS and CDR2 FQNEAQ.

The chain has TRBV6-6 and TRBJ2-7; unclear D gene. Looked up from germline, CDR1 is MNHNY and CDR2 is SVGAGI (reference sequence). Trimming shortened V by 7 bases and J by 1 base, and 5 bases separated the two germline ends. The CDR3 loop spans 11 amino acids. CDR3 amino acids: CASTQSYEQYF. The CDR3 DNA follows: TGTGCCAGCACCCAGTCCTACGAGCAGTACTTC.

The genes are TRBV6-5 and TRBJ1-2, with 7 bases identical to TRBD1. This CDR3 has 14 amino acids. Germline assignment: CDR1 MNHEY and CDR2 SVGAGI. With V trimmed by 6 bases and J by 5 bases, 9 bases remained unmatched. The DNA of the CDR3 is TGTGCCAGCAGGAAGGCAGGGGGGCTTTATGGCTACACCTTC. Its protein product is CASRKAGGLYGYTF.

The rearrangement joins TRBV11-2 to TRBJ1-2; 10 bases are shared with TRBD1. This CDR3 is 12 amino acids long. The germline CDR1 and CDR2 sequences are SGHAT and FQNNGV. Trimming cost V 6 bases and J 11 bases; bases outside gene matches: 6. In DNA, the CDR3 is TGTGCCAGCAGTCCGGGACAGGGGTGGTACACCTTC. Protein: CASSPGQGWYTF.

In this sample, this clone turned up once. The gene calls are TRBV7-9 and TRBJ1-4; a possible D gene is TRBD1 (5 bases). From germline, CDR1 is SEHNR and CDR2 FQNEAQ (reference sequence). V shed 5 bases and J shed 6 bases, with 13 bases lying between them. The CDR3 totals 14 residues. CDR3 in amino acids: CASSKQGGDEKLFF. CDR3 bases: TGTGCCAGCAGCAAGCAGGGAGGGGATGAAAAACTGTTTTTT.

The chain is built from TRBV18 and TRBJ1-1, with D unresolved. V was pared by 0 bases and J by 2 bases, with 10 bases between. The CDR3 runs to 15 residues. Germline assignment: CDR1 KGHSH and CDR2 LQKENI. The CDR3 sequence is CASSPPALANTEAFF. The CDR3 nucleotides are TGTGCCAGCTCACCACCGGCATTAGCTAACACTGAAGCTTTCTTT. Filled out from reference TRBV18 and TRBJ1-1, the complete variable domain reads NAGVMQNPRHLVRRRGQEARLRCSPMKGHSHVYWYRQLPEEGLKFMVYLQKENIIDESGMPKERFSAEFPKEGPSILRIQQVVRGDSAAYFCASSPPALANTEAFFGQGTRLTVV.

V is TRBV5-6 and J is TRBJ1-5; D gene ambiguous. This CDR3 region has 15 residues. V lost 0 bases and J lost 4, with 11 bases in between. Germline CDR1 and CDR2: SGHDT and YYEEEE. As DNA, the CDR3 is TGTGCCAGCAGCTTGGGATCGGTTCCGAATCAGCCCCAGCATTTT. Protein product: CASSLGSVPNQPQHF.

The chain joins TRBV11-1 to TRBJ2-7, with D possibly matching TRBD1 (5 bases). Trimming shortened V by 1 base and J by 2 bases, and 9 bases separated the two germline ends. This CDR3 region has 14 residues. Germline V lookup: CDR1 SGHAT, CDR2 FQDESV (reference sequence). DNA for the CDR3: TGTGCCAGCAGCTTAGAGGGGAACCCCTACGAGCAGTACTTC. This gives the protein CASSLEGNPYEQYF.

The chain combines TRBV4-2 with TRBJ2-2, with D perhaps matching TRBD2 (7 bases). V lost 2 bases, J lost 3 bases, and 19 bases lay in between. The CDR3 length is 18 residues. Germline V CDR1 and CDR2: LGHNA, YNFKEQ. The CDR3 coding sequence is TGTGCCAGCAGCCAACTTCCGCTGGGCGGGGGCGACACCGGGGAGCTGTTTTTT. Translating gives CASSQLPLGGGDTGELFF.

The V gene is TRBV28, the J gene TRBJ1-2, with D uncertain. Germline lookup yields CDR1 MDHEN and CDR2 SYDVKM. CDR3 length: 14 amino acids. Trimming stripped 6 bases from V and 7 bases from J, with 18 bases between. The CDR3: CASSREIHGSGYTF. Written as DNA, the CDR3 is TGTGCCAGCAGCCGGGAGATACATGGTTCTGGCTACACCTTC.

CDR3 sequence reads: CASSQPLAGVYEQFF. The DNA for the CDR3 is TGTGCCAGCAGCCAGCCACTAGCGGGAGTCTATGAGCAGTTCTTC. V is TRBV5-5 and J is TRBJ2-1; the match to TRBD2 covers 11 bases. The CDR3 is 15 amino acids. After removal of 4 bases from V and 8 bases from J, the junction contained 8 bases not matched to a gene. Looked up from germline, CDR1 is SGHKS and CDR2 is YYEKEE (reference sequence).